This T cell receptor beta chain is drawn from a study of identical twins. This clonotype showed up just a few times. Germline loops: CDR1 LNHDA, CDR2 SQIVND (reference sequence). The CDR3 length is 15 residues. V lost 1 base, J lost 7 bases, and 14 bases lay in between. TCRdb analysed the 5' RACE reads with MiXCR anew, one entry per CDR3 protein. Here the sample spans 450,000 to 650,000 distinct CDR3 sequences, roughly 15% being singletons. Healthy Caucasians provided all donations. These data also formed part of another study, on yellow fever vaccine responses in identical twins.

The origin of this receptor is a woman under 30 in good health. The chain couples TRBV19 to TRBJ1-5; tentatively, D is TRBD1 (6 bases). The specimen was CD4+ T cells sorted from blood. CDR3 protein: CASSIAGGAGQPQHF. The CDR3 DNA is TGTGCCAGTAGTATAGCGGGGGGCGCAGGACAGCCCCAGCATTTT.